The 9 T cell receptor beta chains presented below share a single source sample, sequenced in a study of T-cell memory formation after mild COVID-19. TCRdb redid the calling of the 5' RACE reads with MiXCR, one entry per CDR3 protein. This table holds roughly 130,000 distinct CDR3 sequences, approximately 15% found once. What was sequenced was PBMCs or a T cell subset sorted from them (not recorded which). These receptors came from a man aged 18 to 35 who had mild COVID-19 (a few samples of this study predate the infection). Cell type and time point are not known.

The chain links TRBV6-5 to TRBJ2-3; 9 bases are a match to TRBD2. Germline lookup yields CDR1 MNHEY and CDR2 SVGAGI. J gave up 4 bases and V 1 base, and 3 bases lay outside the gene matches. This CDR3 has 15 residues. The CDR3 nucleotides are TGTGCCAGCAGTTACTTAGCGGGGGAGGCAGATACGCAGTATTTT. Its protein is CASSYLAGEADTQYF.

This clonotype occurred a few times. The chain recombines TRBV4-1 with TRBJ2-7; 9 nucleotides match TRBD1. The CDR3 contains 17 residues. V trimming: 2 bases; J trimming: 2 bases; junction bases outside the gene matches: 10. The germline gives CDR1 MGHRA, CDR2 YSYEKL. CDR3 nucleotide sequence: TGCGCCAGCAGCCAACGAACCCGGGACAGGGTGACCTACGAGCAGTACTTC. Translated: CASSQRTRDRVTYEQYF.

The chain couples TRBV6-5 to TRBJ2-4; a possible D gene is TRBD1 (6 bases). From germline, CDR1 is MNHEY and CDR2 SVGAGI. This CDR3 comprises 15 residues. The ends were cut back, 2 bases at V and 3 bases at J, with 11 bases in the middle. CDR3 bases: TGTGCCAGCAGTTACAACACAGGGTTCAAAAACATTCAGTACTTC. It codes for CASSYNTGFKNIQYF.

V is TRBV7-2 and J is TRBJ1-2; D uncertain. This CDR3 has 12 amino acids. V lost 1 base to trimming and J lost 8 bases, with 8 bases between them. Germline V gives CDR1 SGHTA, CDR2 FQGNSA. For the CDR3, the DNA is TGTGCCAGCAGCTTAGGCCCGGGCGGCTACACCTTC. This translates into CASSLGPGGYTF. The full variable domain, rest sourced from reference TRBV7-2 and TRBJ1-2, is GAGVSQSPSNKVTEKGKDVELRCDPISGHTALYWYRQSLGQGLEFLIYFQGNSAPDKSGLPSDRFSAERTGGSVSTLTIQRTQQEDSAVYLCASSLGPGGYTFGSGTRLTVV.

This clonotype was recorded many times. The chain has TRBV2 and TRBJ1-6; D unresolved. CDR1 is SNHLY, CDR2 FYNNEI, per germline. V lost 6 bases, J lost 8 bases, and 14 bases lay in between. The CDR3 totals 14 residues. CDR3 sequence: CASRPGSIDSPLHF. As DNA, the CDR3 is TGTGCCAGCAGACCGGGATCTATTGATTCACCCCTCCACTTT. The full variable domain, its missing parts supplied by reference TRBV2 and TRBJ1-6, is EPEVTQTPSHQVTQMGQEVILRCVPISNHLYFYWYRQILGQKVEFLVSFYNNEISEKSEIFDDQFSVERPDGSNFTLKIRSTKLEDSAMYFCASRPGSIDSPLHFGNGTRLTVT.

The chain links TRBV6-2 or TRBV6-3 to TRBJ2-3, with D possibly being TRBD2 (6 bases). This CDR3 contains 14 residues. Per the germline V gene, CDR1 is MNHEY and CDR2 is SVGEGT. V was trimmed by 2 bases and J by 6 bases, leaving 12 bases between them. CDR3 coding DNA: TGTGCCAGCAGTTACGCCGGGGGAGTGGATACGCAGTATTTT. Translated, it gives CASSYAGGVDTQYF.

This clonotype was seen a handful of times. J is TRBJ1-1 and V is TRBV7-9; D gene unclear. V was shortened by 5 bases and J by 2 bases, with 15 bases between the two germline ends. The CDR3 length is 15 residues. Germline CDR1 reads SEHNR; CDR2 reads FQNEAQ (reference sequence). This CDR3 reads CASSPKSVSNTEAFF. The CDR3 bases are TGTGCCAGCAGCCCTAAGTCGGTCTCTAACACTGAAGCTTTCTTT.

The chain recombines TRBV7-2 with TRBJ1-5; D not resolved. This CDR3 is built from 13 residues. The germline V gene encodes CDR1 SGHTA and CDR2 FQGNSA. V lost 1 base and J lost 5, with 6 bases in between. Here the CDR3 DNA reads TGTGCCAGCAGCTTAGTGCGAGATCAGCCCCAGCATTTT. It is translated as CASSLVRDQPQHF.

The sample holds a few counts of this clonotype. The CDR3 DNA is TGCAGCGTTGAAGCGGGGGGCTCCCCAGATACGCAGTATTTT. It is translated as CSVEAGGSPDTQYF. The chain carries TRBV29-1 and TRBJ2-3; TRBD2 might be the D (7 bases). Germline V gene sequence: CDR1 SQVTM, CDR2 ANQGSEA. The CDR3 loop spans 14 amino acids. Trimming stripped 1 base from V and 4 bases from J, with 12 bases between.